This paragraph reports one TCR beta chain. Within the sample, other DNA sequences also encode this same CDR3. These data belong to a study of T cell changes during pregnancy in multiple sclerosis. Produced via immunoSEQ multiplex PCR; TCRdb's table is partial and in-frame only. The table includes about 70,000 clones, approximately 94% detected once. The CDR3 contains 11 residues. Germline values: CDR1 DFQATT, CDR2 SNEGSKA (reference sequence). V shed 6 bases and J shed 5 bases, with 9 bases lying between them. The rearrangement links TRBV20-1 to TRBJ2-3; a weak D match, TRBD1 (5 bases). The input for sequencing was peripheral blood, taken in the second trimester of pregnancy. The sequence was collected from a female donor in good health, enrolled as a control in a pregnancy study. The CDR3 DNA reads TGCAGTGCCGCTAGGGGAGATACGCAGTATTTT. Translated: CSAARGDTQYF.